This T cell receptor beta chain is from a study of beta chain features in type 1 diabetes. Study-wide points: Compared to healthy donors, patients appeared to have naive, central memory and Treg TCRB repertoires that were more alike.

Sorting gave populations that all exceeded 98% purity. The ends were cut back, 1 base at V and 1 base at J, with 11 bases in the middle. The CDR3 consists of 15 residues. CDR1 is SGHTA, CDR2 FQGNSA, per germline. With respect to this clone: The antigen remains undetermined.

As every portion of the isolated RNA was reverse transcribed, the sequencing read expressed TCRB transcripts. Sequencing used immunoSEQ multiplex PCR; TCRdb keeps in-frame clones, though not all of them. Of about 330,000 clones listed, 9.5% to 12% were seen once; the top ten hold roughly 0.016%. Sequenced input: naive CD4+ T cells from blood. The receptor comes from a woman aged 30 to 39 in good health. This rearrangement joins TRBV7-2 to TRBJ2-7, with D perhaps TRBD1 (6 bases). The CDR3 DNA sequence: TGTGCCAGCAGCTTAGAGAGTACAGGGTCCTACGAGCAGTACTTC. Translation gives CASSLESTGSYEQYF.